The present T cell receptor (beta chain) was sequenced within a study of shared clonotypes between healthy human individuals. Study summary: CD4 naive cells filled three plates per donor, CD4 memory three, CD8 naive two and CD8 memory one.

V lost 6 bases, J lost 7 bases, and 12 bases lay in between. The V gene's germline CDR1 is MNHEY and CDR2 SVGAGI. The CDR3 is made up of 12 amino acids. As for this clone: Antigen unknown.

Recent acute infections and vaccinations were absent in the healthy HIV-negative adult donors. A CD45RA-negative memory subset and a CD45RA+ naive subset were separated from the CD4+ cells. Profiling relied on immunoSEQ multiplex PCR, and the TCRdb table lists in-frame clones only, not all of them. The table lists 550,000 to 700,000 clones, about three quarters of them singletons, with 1.5% to 2% in the top ten. Study-level results: It was the few donors that limited the genetic and exposure-history diversity represented.

The clonotype originates from a young woman in good health. Source material: memory CD4+ T cells sorted from blood. Sample subset: CD45RA-negative fraction. This sequence joins TRBV6-5 and TRBJ1-1; D might be TRBD1 (6 bases). CDR3 nucleotide sequence: TGTGCCAGCAGGGGGAAAGGGGGTGAAGCTTTCTTT. It specifies CASRGKGGEAFF.